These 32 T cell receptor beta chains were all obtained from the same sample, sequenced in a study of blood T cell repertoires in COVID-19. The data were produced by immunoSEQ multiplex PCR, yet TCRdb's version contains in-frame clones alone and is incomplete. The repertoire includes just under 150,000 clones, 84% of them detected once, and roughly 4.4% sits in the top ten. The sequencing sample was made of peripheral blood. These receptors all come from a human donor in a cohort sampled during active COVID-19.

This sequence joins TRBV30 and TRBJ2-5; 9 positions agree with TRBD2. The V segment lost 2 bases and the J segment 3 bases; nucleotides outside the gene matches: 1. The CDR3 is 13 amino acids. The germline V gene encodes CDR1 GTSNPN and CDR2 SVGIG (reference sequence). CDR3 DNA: TGTGCCTGGAGTTTAGCGGGGGAAGAGACCCAGTACTTC. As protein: CAWSLAGEETQYF. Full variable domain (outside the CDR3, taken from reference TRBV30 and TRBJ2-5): SQTIHQWPATLVQPVGSPLSLECTVEGTSNPNLYWYRQAAGRGLQLLFYSVGIGQISSEVPQNLSASRPQDRQFILSSKKLLLSDSGFYLCAWSLAGEETQYFGPGTRLLVL.

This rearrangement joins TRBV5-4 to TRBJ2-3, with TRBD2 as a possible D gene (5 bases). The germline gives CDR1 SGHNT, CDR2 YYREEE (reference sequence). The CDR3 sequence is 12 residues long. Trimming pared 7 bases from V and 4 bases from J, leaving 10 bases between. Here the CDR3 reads CASSGSPDTQYF. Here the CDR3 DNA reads TGTGCCAGCTCGGGAAGCCCAGATACGCAGTATTTT.

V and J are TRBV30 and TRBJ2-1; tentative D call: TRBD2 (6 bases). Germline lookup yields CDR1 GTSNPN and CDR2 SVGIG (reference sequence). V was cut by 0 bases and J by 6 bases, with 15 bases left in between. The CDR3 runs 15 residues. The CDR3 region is CAWSVGGSGGNEQFF. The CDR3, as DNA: TGTGCCTGGAGTGTCGGAGGGAGTGGGGGCAATGAGCAGTTCTTC.

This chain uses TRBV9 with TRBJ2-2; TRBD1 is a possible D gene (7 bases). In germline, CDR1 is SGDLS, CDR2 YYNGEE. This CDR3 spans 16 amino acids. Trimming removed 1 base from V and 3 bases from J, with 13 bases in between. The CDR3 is CASSVQGGSDTGELFF. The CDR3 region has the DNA TGTGCCAGCAGCGTACAGGGGGGCAGCGACACCGGGGAGCTGTTTTTT. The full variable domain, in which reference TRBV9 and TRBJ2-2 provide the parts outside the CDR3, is DSGVTQTPKHLITATGQRVTLRCSPRSGDLSVYWYQQSLDQGLQFLIQYYNGEERAKGNILERFSAQQFPDLHSELNLSSLELGDSALYFCASSVQGGSDTGELFFGEGSRLTVL.

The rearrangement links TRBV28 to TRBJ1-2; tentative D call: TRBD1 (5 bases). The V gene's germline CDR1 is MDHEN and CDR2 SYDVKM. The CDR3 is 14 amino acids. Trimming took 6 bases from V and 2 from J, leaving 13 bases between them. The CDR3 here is CASREGGGNYGYTF. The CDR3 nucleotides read TGTGCCAGCAGAGAGGGTGGGGGGAACTATGGCTACACCTTC.

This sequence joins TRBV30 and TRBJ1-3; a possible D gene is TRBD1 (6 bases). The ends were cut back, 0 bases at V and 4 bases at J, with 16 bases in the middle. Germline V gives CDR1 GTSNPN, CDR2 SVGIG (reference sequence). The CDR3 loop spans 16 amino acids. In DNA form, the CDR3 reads TGTGCCTGGAGTGTACCAGCCGCAGGGGTAGGAAACACCATATATTTT. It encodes CAWSVPAAGVGNTIYF.

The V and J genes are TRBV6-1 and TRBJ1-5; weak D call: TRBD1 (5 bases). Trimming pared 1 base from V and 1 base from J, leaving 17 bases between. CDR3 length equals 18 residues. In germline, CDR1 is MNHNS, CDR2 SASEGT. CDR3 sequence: CASSEGGVRAVSNQPQHF. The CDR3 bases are TGTGCCAGCAGTGAAGGGGGGGTCAGGGCGGTAAGCAATCAGCCCCAGCATTTT.

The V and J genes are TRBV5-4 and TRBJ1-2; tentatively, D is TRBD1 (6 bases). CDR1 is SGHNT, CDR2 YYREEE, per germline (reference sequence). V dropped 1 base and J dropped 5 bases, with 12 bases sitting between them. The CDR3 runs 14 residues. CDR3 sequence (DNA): TGTGCCAGCAGCTTGATACAGGGATCTTATGGCTACACCTTC. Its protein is CASSLIQGSYGYTF.

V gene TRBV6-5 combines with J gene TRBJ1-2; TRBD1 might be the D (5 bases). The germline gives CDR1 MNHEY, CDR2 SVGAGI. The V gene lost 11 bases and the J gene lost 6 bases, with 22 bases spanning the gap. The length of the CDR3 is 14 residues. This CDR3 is CASNTGNIEDGYTF. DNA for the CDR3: TGTGCCTCCAATACAGGCAACATTGAGGATGGCTACACCTTC.

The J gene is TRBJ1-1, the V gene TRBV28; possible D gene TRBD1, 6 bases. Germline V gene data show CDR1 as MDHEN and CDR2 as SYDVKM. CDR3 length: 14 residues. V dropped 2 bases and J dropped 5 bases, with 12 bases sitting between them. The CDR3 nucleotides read TGTGCCAGCAGTTTAGTAACAGGGAGAACTGAAGCTTTCTTT. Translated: CASSLVTGRTEAFF. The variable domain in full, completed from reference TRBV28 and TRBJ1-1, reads DVKVTQSSRYLVKRTGEKVFLECVQDMDHENMFWYRQDPGLGLRLIYFSYDVKMKEKGDIPEGYSVSREKKERFSLILESASTNQTSMYLCASSLVTGRTEAFFGQGTRLTVV.

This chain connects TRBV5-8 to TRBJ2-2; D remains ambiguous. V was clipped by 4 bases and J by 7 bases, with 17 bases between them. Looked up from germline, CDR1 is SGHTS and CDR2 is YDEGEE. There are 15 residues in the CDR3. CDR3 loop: CASSPPPPQDGELFF. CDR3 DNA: TGTGCCAGCAGCCCCCCCCCGCCGCAGGACGGGGAGCTGTTTTTT.

As DNA, the CDR3 is TGTGCCAGCAGTGAATGGACAGCCTCCTACGAGCAGTACTTC. Its translation: CASSEWTASYEQYF. V is TRBV6-1 and J is TRBJ2-7; a possible D gene is TRBD1 (6 bases). V was clipped by 2 bases and J by 0 bases, with 8 bases between them. CDR1 and CDR2 (germline): MNHNS, SASEGT. This CDR3 region has 14 residues.

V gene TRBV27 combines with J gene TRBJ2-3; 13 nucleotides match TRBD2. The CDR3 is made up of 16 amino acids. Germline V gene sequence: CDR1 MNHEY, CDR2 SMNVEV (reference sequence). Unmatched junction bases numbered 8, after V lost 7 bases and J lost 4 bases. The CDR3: CASNSLGLAGADTQYF. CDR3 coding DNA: TGTGCCAGCAATTCCCTCGGACTAGCGGGGGCAGATACGCAGTATTTT.

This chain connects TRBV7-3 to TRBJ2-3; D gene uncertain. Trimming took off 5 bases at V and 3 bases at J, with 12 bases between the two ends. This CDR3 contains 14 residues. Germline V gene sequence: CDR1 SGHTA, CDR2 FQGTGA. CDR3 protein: CASSPEAATDTQYF. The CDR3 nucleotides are TGTGCCAGCAGCCCCGAGGCCGCTACAGATACGCAGTATTTT.

CDR3 amino acids: CAWGEGDSPLHF. The CDR3 DNA reads TGTGCCTGGGGCGAGGGGGATTCACCCCTCCACTTT. V is TRBV30 and J is TRBJ1-6; a weak D match, TRBD1 (6 bases). The germline V and J ends were trimmed by 5 bases and 8 bases, with 10 bases remaining between them. CDR1 is GTSNPN and CDR2 is SVGIG in the germline V gene (reference sequence). The CDR3 has 12 residues.

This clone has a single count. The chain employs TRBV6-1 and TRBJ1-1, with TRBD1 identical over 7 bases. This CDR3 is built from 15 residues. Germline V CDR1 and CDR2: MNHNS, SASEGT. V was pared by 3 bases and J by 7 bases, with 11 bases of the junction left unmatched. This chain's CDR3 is CASSERRGQLGEAFF. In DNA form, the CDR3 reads TGTGCCAGCAGTGAGCGAAGGGGGCAGTTGGGTGAAGCTTTCTTT.

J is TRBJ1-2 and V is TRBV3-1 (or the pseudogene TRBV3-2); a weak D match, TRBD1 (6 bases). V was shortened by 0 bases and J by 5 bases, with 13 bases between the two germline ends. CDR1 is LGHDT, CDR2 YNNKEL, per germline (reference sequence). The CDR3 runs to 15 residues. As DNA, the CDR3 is TGTGCCAGCAGCCAAGAAATTAACAGGGTATATGGCTACACCTTC. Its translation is CASSQEINRVYGYTF.

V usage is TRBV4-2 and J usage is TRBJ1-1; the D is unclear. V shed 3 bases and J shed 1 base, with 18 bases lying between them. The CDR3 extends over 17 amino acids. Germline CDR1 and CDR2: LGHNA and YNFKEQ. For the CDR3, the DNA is TGTGCCAGCAGCCAGGAGACCGGCCAAATGGGGAACACTGAAGCTTTCTTT. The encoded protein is CASSQETGQMGNTEAFF.

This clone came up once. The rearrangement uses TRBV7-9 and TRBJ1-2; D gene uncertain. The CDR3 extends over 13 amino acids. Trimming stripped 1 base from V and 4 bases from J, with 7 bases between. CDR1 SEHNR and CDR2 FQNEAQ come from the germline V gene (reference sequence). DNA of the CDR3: TGTGCCAGCAGCTTAGGGGAGGGCTATGGCTACACCTTC. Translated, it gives CASSLGEGYGYTF.

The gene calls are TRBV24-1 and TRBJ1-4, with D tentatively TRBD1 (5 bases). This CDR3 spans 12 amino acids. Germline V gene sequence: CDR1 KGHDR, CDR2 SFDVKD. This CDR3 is CVRPREDEKLFF. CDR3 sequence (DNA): TGTGTTCGGCCCAGGGAAGATGAAAAACTGTTTTTT.

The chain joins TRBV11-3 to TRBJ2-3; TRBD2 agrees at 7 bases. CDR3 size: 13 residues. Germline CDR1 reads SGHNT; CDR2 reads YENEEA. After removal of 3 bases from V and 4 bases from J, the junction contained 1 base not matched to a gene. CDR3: CASSFRGADTQYF. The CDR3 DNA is TGTGCCAGCAGCTTTCGGGGGGCAGATACGCAGTATTTT.

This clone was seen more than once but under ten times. The CDR3 region has the DNA TGTGCCAGCAGCGTAGGGGCTAGCGGGAGGAACACCGGGGAGCTGTTTTTT. It is translated as CASSVGASGRNTGELFF. This chain links TRBV9 with TRBJ2-2; TRBD2 agrees at 10 bases. The CDR3 extends over 17 amino acids. CDR1 is SGDLS, CDR2 YYNGEE, per germline. After removal of 0 bases from V and 1 base from J, the junction contained 3 bases not matched to a gene.

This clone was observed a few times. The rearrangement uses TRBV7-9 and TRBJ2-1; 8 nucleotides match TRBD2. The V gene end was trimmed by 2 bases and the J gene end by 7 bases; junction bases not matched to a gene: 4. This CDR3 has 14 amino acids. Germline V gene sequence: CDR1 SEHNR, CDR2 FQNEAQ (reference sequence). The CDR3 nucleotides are TGTGCCAGCAGCTTACGGGCTAGCGGGAATGAGCAGTTCTTC. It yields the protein CASSLRASGNEQFF.

The CDR3 region is CASSQMGGGYTF. Written as DNA, the CDR3 is TGTGCCAGCAGCCAAATGGGGGGTGGCTACACCTTC. The chain uses TRBV7-2 and TRBJ1-2; D is possibly TRBD1 (5 bases). The germline V gene encodes CDR1 SGHTA and CDR2 FQGNSA. The CDR3 spans 12 residues. Trimming shortened V by 5 bases and J by 7 bases, and 11 bases separated the two germline ends.

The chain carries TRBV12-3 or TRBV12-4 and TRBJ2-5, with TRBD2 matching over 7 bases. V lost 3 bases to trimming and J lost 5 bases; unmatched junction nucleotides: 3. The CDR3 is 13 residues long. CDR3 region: CASSLSSGETQYF. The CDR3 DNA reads TGTGCCAGCAGTTTGAGTAGCGGGGAGACCCAGTACTTC.

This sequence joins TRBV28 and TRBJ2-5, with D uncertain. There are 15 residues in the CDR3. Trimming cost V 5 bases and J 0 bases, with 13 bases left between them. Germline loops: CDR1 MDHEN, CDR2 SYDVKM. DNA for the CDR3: TGTGCCAGCAGTCAAGACACCCTGTACCAAGAGACCCAGTACTTC. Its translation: CASSQDTLYQETQYF. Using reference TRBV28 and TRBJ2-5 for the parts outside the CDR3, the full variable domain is DVKVTQSSRYLVKRTGEKVFLECVQDMDHENMFWYRQDPGLGLRLIYFSYDVKMKEKGDIPEGYSVSREKKERFSLILESASTNQTSMYLCASSQDTLYQETQYFGPGTRLLVL.

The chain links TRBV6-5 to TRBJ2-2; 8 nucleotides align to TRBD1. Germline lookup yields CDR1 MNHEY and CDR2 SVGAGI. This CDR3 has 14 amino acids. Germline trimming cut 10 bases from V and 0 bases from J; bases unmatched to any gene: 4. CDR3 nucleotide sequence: TGTGCCACCGGACAGGGCCCGAACACCGGGGAGCTGTTTTTT. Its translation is CATGQGPNTGELFF.

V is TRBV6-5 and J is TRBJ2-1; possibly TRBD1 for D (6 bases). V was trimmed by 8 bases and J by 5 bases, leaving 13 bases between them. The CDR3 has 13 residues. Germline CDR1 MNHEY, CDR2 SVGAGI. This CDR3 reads CASPGASNNEQFF. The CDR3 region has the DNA TGTGCCAGCCCAGGGGCGTCGAACAATGAGCAGTTCTTC.

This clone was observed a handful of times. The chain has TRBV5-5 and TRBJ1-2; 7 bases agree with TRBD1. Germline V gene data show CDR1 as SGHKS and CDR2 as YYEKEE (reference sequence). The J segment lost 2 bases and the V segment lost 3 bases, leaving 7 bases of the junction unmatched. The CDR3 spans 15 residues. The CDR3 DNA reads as TGTGCCAGCAGCTCGCCAACGACAGGGAACTATGGCTACACCTTC. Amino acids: CASSSPTTGNYGYTF. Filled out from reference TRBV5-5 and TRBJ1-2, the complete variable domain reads DAGVTQSPTHLIKTRGQQVTLRCSPISGHKSVSWYQQVLGQGPQFIFQYYEKEERGRGNFPDRFSARQFPNYSSELNVNALLLGDSALYLCASSSPTTGNYGYTFGSGTRLTVV.

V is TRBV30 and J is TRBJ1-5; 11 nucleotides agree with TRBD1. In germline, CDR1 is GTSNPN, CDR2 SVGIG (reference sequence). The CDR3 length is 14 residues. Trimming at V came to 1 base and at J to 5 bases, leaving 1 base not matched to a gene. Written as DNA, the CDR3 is TGTGCCTGGAGTGGGGGACAGGGGGATCAGCCCCAGCATTTT. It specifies CAWSGGQGDQPQHF.

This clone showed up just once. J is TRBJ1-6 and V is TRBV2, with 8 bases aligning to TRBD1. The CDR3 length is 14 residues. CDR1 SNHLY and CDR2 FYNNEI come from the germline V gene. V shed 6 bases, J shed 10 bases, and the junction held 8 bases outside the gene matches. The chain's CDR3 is CASSPGTGDSPLHF. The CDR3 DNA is TGTGCCAGCAGCCCCGGGACAGGAGACTCACCCCTCCACTTT.

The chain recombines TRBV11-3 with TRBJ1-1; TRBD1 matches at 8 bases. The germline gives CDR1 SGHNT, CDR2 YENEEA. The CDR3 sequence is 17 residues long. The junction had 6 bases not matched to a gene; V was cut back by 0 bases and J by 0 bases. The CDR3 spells CASSLDRRQGMNTEAFF. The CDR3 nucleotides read TGTGCCAGCAGCTTAGATAGGCGACAGGGGATGAACACTGAAGCTTTCTTT.